What follows are 11 T cell receptor beta chains derived from one specimen sequenced in a study of human T cells and chemical hapten exposure. TCRdb recomputed calls from the RACE reads with MiXCR, one row per CDR3 protein. The data show about 54,000 distinct CDR3 sequences, 8.5% to 10% seen once. Indicated time point: patch test 2, 6 weeks after DPC sensitization. Regarding treatment: therapeutic diphenylcyclopropenone sensitization with weekly scalp DPC. This material consisted of whole blood, taken in connection with sensitization to the hapten diphenylcyclopropenone (DPC). Receptor source: a woman between 45 and 65 years old with alopecia areata. Some clones in this sample may be carry-over from other donors' samples.

This clonotype was counted ten times or more. The rearrangement joins TRBV5-1 to TRBJ1-2, with 12 bases fitting TRBD1. CDR1 and CDR2 from the germline V gene are SGHRS and YFSETQ. With 0 bases clipped from V and 7 bases from J, the junction kept 4 bases outside the gene matches. The CDR3 consists of 15 residues. The CDR3 sequence: CASSLAGQGAGGYTF. CDR3 nucleotide sequence: TGCGCCAGCAGCTTGGCGGGACAGGGGGCTGGTGGCTACACCTTC.

This clonotype was recorded many times. The chain joins TRBV28 to TRBJ1-1; 7 positions match TRBD1. Germline V lookup: CDR1 MDHEN, CDR2 SYDVKM. The CDR3 extends over 13 amino acids. For the CDR3, the DNA is TGTGCGATTATACCGGGACAGTTCACTGAAGCTTTCTTT. As protein: CAIIPGQFTEAFF.

The V call is TRBV28, the J call TRBJ1-1; 7 nucleotides agree with TRBD1. V shed 4 bases and J 4 bases; nucleotides not matched to a gene: 6. The CDR3 covers 14 residues. Germline lookup yields CDR1 MDHEN and CDR2 SYDVKM. CDR3 sequence: CASSSGGPGTEAFF. The CDR3 DNA is TGTGCCAGCAGTTCAGGGGGGCCGGGCACTGAAGCTTTCTTT.

This clonotype came up a few times. V is TRBV3-2 and J is TRBJ1-3; the D segment call TRBD1 is taken from the table without a DNA check. TRBV3-2 is listed as a pseudogene. The CDR3 has 18 residues. The CDR3 sequence: CASSQGDPDSGAGNTIYF. The CDR3 DNA follows: TGTGCCAGCAGCCAAGGGGACCCGGACAGCGGGGCTGGAAACACCATATATTTT.

This clonotype was counted between two and nine times. This rearrangement joins TRBV7-8 to TRBJ2-7, with TRBD1 matching over 10 bases. This CDR3 has 15 amino acids. Germline assignment: CDR1 SGHVS and CDR2 FQNEAQ. The V gene end was trimmed by 3 bases and the J gene end by 3 bases; junction bases not matched to a gene: 5. CDR3 nucleotide sequence: TGTGCCAGCAGCTTCCGGGACAGGGGATTCTACGAGCAGTACTTC. The encoded protein is CASSFRDRGFYEQYF. The entire variable domain, with the rest obtained from reference TRBV7-8 and TRBJ2-7, is as follows: GAGVSQSPRYKVAKRGQDVALRCDPISGHVSLFWYQQALGQGPEFLTYFQNEAQLDKSGLPSDRFFAERPEGSVSTLKIQRTQQEDSAVYLCASSFRDRGFYEQYFGPGTRLTVT.

The rearrangement joins TRBV4-2 to TRBJ1-1, with D unresolved. The germline gives CDR1 LGHNA, CDR2 YNFKEQ. V was trimmed by 0 bases and J by 4 bases, leaving 9 bases between them. There are 14 residues in the CDR3. The CDR3 sequence is CASSQDVELTEAFF. The CDR3 DNA follows: TGTGCCAGCAGCCAAGATGTGGAGCTCACTGAAGCTTTCTTT.

V usage is TRBV11-1 and J usage is TRBJ2-1; D is perhaps TRBD2 (5 bases). V lost 8 bases and J 4 bases, leaving 15 bases between the germline ends. The CDR3 is 14 amino acids. CDR1 is SGHAT, CDR2 FQDESV, per germline (reference sequence). CDR3 loop: CASCYPGVYNEQFF. CDR3 in DNA: TGTGCCAGCTGCTACCCCGGGGTTTACAATGAGCAGTTCTTC.

The chain combines TRBV18 with TRBJ1-2; maybe TRBD1 (5 bases). The V end lost 0 bases, the J end lost 2 bases, and 7 bases lay between the germline ends. CDR1 is KGHSH and CDR2 is LQKENI in the germline V gene. CDR3 length equals 14 residues. The CDR3 DNA sequence: TGTGCCAGCTCACCACCGGGGGGGAACTATGGCTACACCTTC. It specifies CASSPPGGNYGYTF.

The chain joins TRBV10-3 to TRBJ2-7; 9 bases line up with TRBD1. Germline CDR1 reads ENHRY; CDR2 reads SYGVKD. V gave up 9 bases and J gave up 5 bases; unmatched junction bases: 5. The CDR3 is 12 amino acids. CDR3 nucleotides: TGTGCCATAAGAGGGACAGGGAACGAGCAGTACTTC. Translating it yields CAIRGTGNEQYF.

This clonotype appeared many times. V usage is TRBV7-9 and J usage is TRBJ2-3; D is undetermined. Trimming pared 1 base from V and 7 bases from J, leaving 12 bases between. CDR1 is SEHNR, CDR2 FQNEAQ, per germline (reference sequence). The CDR3 runs 14 residues. CDR3 sequence (DNA): TGTGCCAGCAGCTTAGTCGGGCCTCAAAATACGCAGTATTTT. Its protein is CASSLVGPQNTQYF.

By share, this clonotype counts as large (0.1 to 1%). V and J are TRBV12-3 or TRBV12-4 and TRBJ1-3, with D uncertain. CDR3 length: 11 residues. Deletions cut 6 bases from V and 4 bases from J, with 4 bases between. The CDR3 region has the DNA TGTGCCAGCAGCGAAGGAAACACCATATATTTT. It yields the protein CASSEGNTIYF.